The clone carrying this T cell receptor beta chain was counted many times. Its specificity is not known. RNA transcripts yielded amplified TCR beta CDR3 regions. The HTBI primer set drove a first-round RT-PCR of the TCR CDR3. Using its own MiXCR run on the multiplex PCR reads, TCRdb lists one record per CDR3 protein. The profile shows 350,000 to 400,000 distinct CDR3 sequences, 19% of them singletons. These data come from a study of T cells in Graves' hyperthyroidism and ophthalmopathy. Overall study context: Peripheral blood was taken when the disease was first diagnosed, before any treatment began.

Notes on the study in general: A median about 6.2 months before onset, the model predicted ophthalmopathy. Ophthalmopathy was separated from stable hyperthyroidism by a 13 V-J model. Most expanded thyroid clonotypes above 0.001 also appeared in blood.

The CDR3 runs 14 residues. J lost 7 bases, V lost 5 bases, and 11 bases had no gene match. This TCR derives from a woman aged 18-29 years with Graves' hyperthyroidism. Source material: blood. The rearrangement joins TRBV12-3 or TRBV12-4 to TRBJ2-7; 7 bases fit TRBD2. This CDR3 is CASSPRSGEREQYF. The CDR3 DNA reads TGTGCCAGCAGTCCCAGGAGCGGGGAGAGGGAGCAGTACTTC.